The 19 T cell receptor beta chains in this list originate from one sample, sequenced in a study of blood T cell repertoires in COVID-19. The data were produced by immunoSEQ multiplex PCR, yet TCRdb's version contains in-frame clones alone and is incomplete. The sample includes under 140,000 clones, 72% of them seen just once. Sequencing was performed on peripheral blood. Receptors originate from a woman aged 60 to 75 with acute or convalescent COVID-19.

The chain is built from TRBV7-9 and TRBJ1-6, with D unclear. The CDR3 runs 17 residues. In germline, CDR1 is SEHNR, CDR2 FQNEAQ (reference sequence). The V end was cut by 3 bases, the J end by 7 bases, with 19 bases between. The CDR3 sequence: CASSFVTAWNQNSPLHF. The CDR3, as DNA: TGTGCCAGCAGCTTCGTTACAGCTTGGAACCAGAATTCACCCCTCCACTTT.

V and J are TRBV24-1 and TRBJ2-1, with 11 bases that match TRBD1. The junction had 12 bases not matched to a gene; V was cut back by 5 bases and J by 7 bases. The CDR3 is 17 residues long. Germline-derived CDR1 and CDR2 are KGHDR and SFDVKD. The CDR3: CATSGWRGTGGWNEQFF. Here the CDR3 DNA reads TGTGCCACCAGTGGCTGGAGGGGGACAGGGGGTTGGAATGAGCAGTTCTTC.

This chain links TRBV20-1 with TRBJ1-2; the D gene is possibly TRBD1 (5 bases). Germline CDR1 is DFQATT and CDR2 is SNEGSKA (reference sequence). The V end lost 1 base, the J end lost 10 bases, and 10 bases lay between the germline ends. This CDR3 is built from 11 residues. The CDR3 region has the DNA TGCAGTGCTAGAGTTACGGGGGACTACACCTTC. This encodes CSARVTGDYTF.

V and J are TRBV7-9 and TRBJ1-3; TRBD1 might be the D (5 bases). V shed 7 bases and J shed 0 bases, with 19 bases lying between them. Looked up from germline, CDR1 is SEHNR and CDR2 is FQNEAQ (reference sequence). This CDR3 has 17 residues. The CDR3 sequence: CASTLFGGLTSGNTIYF. CDR3 DNA sequence: TGTGCCAGCACTCTATTCGGGGGACTTACCTCTGGAAACACCATATATTTT.

The V gene is TRBV5-1, the J gene TRBJ2-3; 12 nucleotides match TRBD2. The length of the CDR3 is 17 residues. V dropped 4 bases and J dropped 0; count of bases not matched to a gene: 6. Germline CDR1 reads SGHRS; CDR2 reads YFSETQ. CDR3 protein: CASSPPTSGGSTDTQYF. The CDR3 DNA is TGCGCCAGCAGCCCTCCGACTAGCGGGGGCAGCACAGATACGCAGTATTTT.

The chain recombines TRBV14 with TRBJ1-6; TRBD1 agrees at 11 bases. The CDR3 loop spans 15 amino acids. V shed 4 bases and J 9 bases; nucleotides not matched to a gene: 5. CDR1 is SGHDN, CDR2 FVKESK, per germline. The CDR3 DNA is TGTGCCAGCAGCCCAGGACAGGGGGCAGGTTCACCCCTCCACTTT. Residues: CASSPGQGAGSPLHF.

The V and J genes are TRBV12-3 or TRBV12-4 and TRBJ1-1; D gene ambiguous. With 4 bases removed from V and 4 bases from J, the gap between germline ends came to 10 bases. The CDR3 totals 13 residues. The CDR3 nucleotides read TGTGCCAGCAGTTCCGCATACGGCACTGAAGCTTTCTTT. It codes for CASSSAYGTEAFF.

This chain joins TRBV28 and TRBJ2-6; 9 nucleotides agree with TRBD1. CDR1 and CDR2 (germline): MDHEN, SYDVKM. The CDR3 loop spans 16 amino acids. Trimming cost V 7 bases and J 2 bases; bases outside gene matches: 6. CDR3 DNA sequence: TGTGCCAGCATGGCCAGGACAGGGGCTGGGGCCAACGTCCTGACTTTC. Its translation: CASMARTGAGANVLTF.

The CDR3 sequence is CASATQDRFYEQYF. In nucleotides, the CDR3 is TGTGCCAGCGCGACCCAGGACAGGTTCTATGAGCAGTACTTC. V usage is TRBV5-4 and J usage is TRBJ2-7; 7 bases agree with TRBD1. Germline CDR1 reads SGHNT; CDR2 reads YYREEE (reference sequence). This CDR3 has 14 residues. V lost 7 bases and J lost 7; bases outside the gene matches: 14.

The rearrangement links TRBV3-1 (or the pseudogene TRBV3-2) to TRBJ2-5; D is undetermined. The CDR3 extends over 11 amino acids. V was cut by 4 bases and J by 3 bases, with 3 bases left in between. Germline V gives CDR1 LGHDT, CDR2 YNNKEL (reference sequence). Here the CDR3 DNA reads TGTGCCAGCAGCCTCAAAGAGACCCAGTACTTC. Encoded protein: CASSLKETQYF.

V gene TRBV5-1 combines with J gene TRBJ2-2; D not resolved. The CDR3 is 13 amino acids. CDR1 is SGHRS, CDR2 YFSETQ, per germline. V lost 0 bases to trimming and J lost 5 bases, with 5 bases between them. The CDR3 DNA reads TGCGCCAGCAGCTTGGAGCGTACCGGGGAGCTGTTTTTT. Its translation: CASSLERTGELFF.

The chain has TRBV30 and TRBJ1-4, with 10 bases that match TRBD1. The CDR3 length is 15 residues. Germline V gene data show CDR1 as GTSNPN and CDR2 as SVGIG (reference sequence). Trimming at V came to 5 bases and at J to 7 bases, leaving 10 bases not matched to a gene. The CDR3 coding sequence is TGTGCCTGGGGTCTGGGGCGGACAGGGGGTGAAAAACTGTTTTTT. Protein: CAWGLGRTGGEKLFF.

The chain employs TRBV4-2 and TRBJ2-7; 10 bases fit TRBD1. The V and J ends lost 1 base and 0 bases, in that order; junction bases with no gene match: 9. Germline assignment: CDR1 LGHNA and CDR2 YNFKEQ. This CDR3 spans 18 amino acids. The CDR3 DNA sequence: TGTGCCAGCAGCCAAGGGCTAAACGACAGGGGGCGCTCCTACGAGCAGTACTTC. This codes for CASSQGLNDRGRSYEQYF.

In DNA form, the CDR3 reads TGTGCCTGGAGTGTAAATCATGAGACCCAGTACTTC. Its protein product is CAWSVNHETQYF. The chain uses TRBV30 and TRBJ2-5; no clear D gene. Germline CDR1 and CDR2: GTSNPN and SVGIG (reference sequence). CDR3 length: 12 residues. V was pared by 0 bases and J by 5 bases, with 7 bases between. The full variable domain, its missing parts supplied by reference TRBV30 and TRBJ2-5, is SQTIHQWPATLVQPVGSPLSLECTVEGTSNPNLYWYRQAAGRGLQLLFYSVGIGQISSEVPQNLSASRPQDRQFILSSKKLLLSDSGFYLCAWSVNHETQYFGPGTRLLVL.

This clone was seen a handful of times. The chain has TRBV28 and TRBJ2-7; TRBD1 matches 10 bases. Germline V gene sequence: CDR1 MDHEN, CDR2 SYDVKM. This CDR3 region has 14 residues. V was clipped by 6 bases and J by 2 bases; unmatched bases: 4. The CDR3 DNA reads as TGTGCCAGCAGCACGACAGGGGGCACCTACGAGCAGTACTTC. This codes for CASSTTGGTYEQYF.

The rearrangement uses TRBV5-5 and TRBJ2-1; tentative D call: TRBD2 (6 bases). Per the germline V gene, CDR1 is SGHKS and CDR2 is YYEKEE (reference sequence). The CDR3 runs to 16 residues. With 1 base removed from V and 3 bases from J, the gap between germline ends came to 14 bases. CDR3 nucleotide sequence: TGTGCCAGCAGCTTGAAGGTACGGGGGTACTACAATGAGCAGTTCTTC. It is translated as CASSLKVRGYYNEQFF.

The rearrangement joins TRBV2 to TRBJ2-7; TRBD1 is a possible D gene (7 bases). CDR1 SNHLY and CDR2 FYNNEI come from the germline V gene. V lost 2 bases and J lost 3, with 14 bases in between. CDR3 size: 15 residues. The CDR3 DNA sequence: TGTGCCAGCAGTGAACGGGCAGGGGGGTTCTACGAGCAGTACTTC. This codes for CASSERAGGFYEQYF. The whole variable domain, filled in from reference TRBV2 and TRBJ2-7, reads EPEVTQTPSHQVTQMGQEVILRCVPISNHLYFYWYRQILGQKVEFLVSFYNNEISEKSEIFDDQFSVERPDGSNFTLKIRSTKLEDSAMYFCASSERAGGFYEQYFGPGTRLTVT.

The chain carries TRBV7-8 and TRBJ1-4, with D perhaps TRBD1 (6 bases). The V and J ends lost 5 bases and 10 bases respectively, with 23 bases between them. CDR3 size: 16 residues. Germline assignment: CDR1 SGHVS and CDR2 FQNEAQ. Here the CDR3 DNA reads TGTGCCAGCAGCACAACTTCAGGGGTCGAGGTGGGAAAACTGTTTTTT. Its translation: CASSTTSGVEVGKLFF.

The chain uses TRBV9 and TRBJ1-6; 9 nucleotides align to TRBD1. CDR1 and CDR2 (germline): SGDLS, YYNGEE. This CDR3 contains 15 residues. The ends lost 2 bases at V and 5 bases at J; junction bases unmatched: 2. The CDR3 DNA reads as TGTGCCAGCAGCGTCCGGGACAGGGATAATTCACCCCTCCACTTT. It is translated as CASSVRDRDNSPLHF.